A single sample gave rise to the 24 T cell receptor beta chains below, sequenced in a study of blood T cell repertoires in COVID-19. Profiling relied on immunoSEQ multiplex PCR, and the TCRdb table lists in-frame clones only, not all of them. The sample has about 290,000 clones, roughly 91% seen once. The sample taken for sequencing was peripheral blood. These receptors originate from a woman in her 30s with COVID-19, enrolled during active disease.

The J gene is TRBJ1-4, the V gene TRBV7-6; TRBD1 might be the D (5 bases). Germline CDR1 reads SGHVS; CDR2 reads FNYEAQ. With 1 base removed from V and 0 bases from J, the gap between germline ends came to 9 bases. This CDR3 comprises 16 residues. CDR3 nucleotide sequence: TGTGCCAGCAGCTTAGACAGGTTTGCAACTAATGAAAAACTGTTTTTT. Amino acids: CASSLDRFATNEKLFF.

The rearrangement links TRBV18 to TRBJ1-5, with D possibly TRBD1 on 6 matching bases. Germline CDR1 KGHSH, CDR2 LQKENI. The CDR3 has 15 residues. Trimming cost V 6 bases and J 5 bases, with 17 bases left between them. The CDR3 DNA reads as TGTGCCAGCTCCCGGGCGGGGGCTGGGGATCAGCCCCAGCATTTT. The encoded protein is CASSRAGAGDQPQHF.

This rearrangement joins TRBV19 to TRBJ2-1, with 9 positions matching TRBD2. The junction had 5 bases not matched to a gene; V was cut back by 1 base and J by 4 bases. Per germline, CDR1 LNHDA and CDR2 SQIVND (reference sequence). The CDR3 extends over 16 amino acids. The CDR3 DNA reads TGTGCCAGTAGTATAGTAAGCGGGGGGCTTTACAATGAGCAGTTCTTC. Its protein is CASSIVSGGLYNEQFF.

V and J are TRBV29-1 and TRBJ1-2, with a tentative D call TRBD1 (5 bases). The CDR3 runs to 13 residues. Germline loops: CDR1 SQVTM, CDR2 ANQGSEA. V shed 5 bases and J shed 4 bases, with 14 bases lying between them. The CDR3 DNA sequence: TGCAGCGTTATAGTGAGCGACAGCTATGGCTACACCTTC. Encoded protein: CSVIVSDSYGYTF.

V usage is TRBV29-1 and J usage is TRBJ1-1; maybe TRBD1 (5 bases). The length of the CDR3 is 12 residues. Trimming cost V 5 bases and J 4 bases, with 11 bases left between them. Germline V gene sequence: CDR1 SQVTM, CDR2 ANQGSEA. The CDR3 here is CSVHGQRTEAFF. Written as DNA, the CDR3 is TGCAGCGTTCACGGACAACGCACTGAAGCTTTCTTT.

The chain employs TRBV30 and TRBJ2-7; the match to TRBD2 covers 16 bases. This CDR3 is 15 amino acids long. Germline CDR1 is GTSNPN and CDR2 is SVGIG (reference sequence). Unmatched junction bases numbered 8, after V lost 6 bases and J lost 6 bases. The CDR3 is CACLRGLAGGREQYF. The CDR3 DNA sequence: TGTGCCTGTCTCCGGGGACTAGCGGGGGGGCGCGAGCAGTACTTC.

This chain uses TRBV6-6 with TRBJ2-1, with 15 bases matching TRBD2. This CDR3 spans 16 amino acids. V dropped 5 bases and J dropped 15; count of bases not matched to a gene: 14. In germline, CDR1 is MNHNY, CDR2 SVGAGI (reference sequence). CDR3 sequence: CASSHPGLAGGIELFF. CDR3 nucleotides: TGTGCCAGCAGTCATCCAGGACTAGCGGGGGGGATTGAGTTGTTCTTC.

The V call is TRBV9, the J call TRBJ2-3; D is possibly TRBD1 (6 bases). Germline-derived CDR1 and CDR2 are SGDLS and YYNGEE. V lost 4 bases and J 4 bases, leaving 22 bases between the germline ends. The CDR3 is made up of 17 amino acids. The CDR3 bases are TGTGCCAGCAGCCCCCAAACCGGGACACTGGGGGCAGATACGCAGTATTTT. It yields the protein CASSPQTGTLGADTQYF.

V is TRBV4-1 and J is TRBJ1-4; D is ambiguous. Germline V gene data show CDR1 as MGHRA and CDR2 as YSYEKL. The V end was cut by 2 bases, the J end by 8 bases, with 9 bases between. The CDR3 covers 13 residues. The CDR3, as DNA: TGCGCCAGCAGCCAATCTATCCGAGAAAAACTGTTTTTT. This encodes CASSQSIREKLFF.

The CDR3 coding sequence is TGTGCCAGCAGTTCTCGGGACAGGGGAACCTACGAGCAGTACTTC. Residues: CASSSRDRGTYEQYF. The chain is built from TRBV6-5 and TRBJ2-7, with 10 nucleotides matching TRBD1. Unmatched junction bases numbered 5, after V lost 4 bases and J lost 2 bases. The V gene's germline CDR1 is MNHEY and CDR2 SVGAGI. This CDR3 comprises 15 residues.

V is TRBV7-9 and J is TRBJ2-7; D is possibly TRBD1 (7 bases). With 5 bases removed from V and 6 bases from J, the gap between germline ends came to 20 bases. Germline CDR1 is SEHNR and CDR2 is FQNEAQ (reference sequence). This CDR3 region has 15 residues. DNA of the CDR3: TGTGCCAGCAGCCATCCCCTGGGGCAGGGGGGCGAGCAGTACTTC. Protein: CASSHPLGQGGEQYF.

CDR3 DNA: TGTGCCAGCAGCTCCCTTGACAGGGCTTTCTCTGGAAACACCATATATTTT. Protein product: CASSSLDRAFSGNTIYF. The chain links TRBV7-9 to TRBJ1-3, with 7 positions matching TRBD1. This CDR3 is 17 amino acids long. Germline V gene sequence: CDR1 SEHNR, CDR2 FQNEAQ (reference sequence). V lost 4 bases to trimming and J lost 0 bases; unmatched junction nucleotides: 9.

Here the CDR3 DNA reads TGCGCCAGCAGCCAAGAGGCTTCGGGGGGTCCCAATGAGCAGTTCTTC. Protein product: CASSQEASGGPNEQFF. The chain carries TRBV4-1 and TRBJ2-1, with 7 positions matching TRBD2. With V trimmed by 0 bases and J by 6 bases, 8 bases remained unmatched. Germline CDR1 MGHRA, CDR2 YSYEKL. The CDR3 contains 16 residues.

CDR3 in DNA: TGTGCCAGCGCCGACCTGGGGCAAAGCTCCTACAATGAGCAGTTCTTC. This encodes CASADLGQSSYNEQFF. This rearrangement joins TRBV11-2 to TRBJ2-1; maybe TRBD1 (5 bases). Germline V gives CDR1 SGHAT, CDR2 FQNNGV. V lost 8 bases, J lost 0 bases, and 17 bases lay in between. The CDR3 consists of 16 residues.

The CDR3 spells CSAMTGANEKLFF. CDR3 nucleotides: TGCAGCGCCATGACAGGGGCTAATGAAAAACTGTTTTTT. J is TRBJ1-4 and V is TRBV29-1; 8 bases align to TRBD1. The germline gives CDR1 SQVTM, CDR2 ANQGSEA. Trimming removed 7 bases from V and 3 bases from J; junction bases left unmatched: 4. The CDR3 totals 13 residues. Drawing the rest from reference TRBV29-1 and TRBJ1-4, the complete variable domain is SAVISQKPSRDICQRGTSLTIQCQVDSQVTMMFWYRQQPGQSLTLIATANQGSEATYESGFVIDKFPISRPNLTFSTLTVSNMSPEDSSIYLCSAMTGANEKLFFGSGTQLSVL.

The CDR3 DNA reads as TGTGCCAGCAGCGTAGGACAGGCGGTATATGGCTACACCTTC. This encodes CASSVGQAVYGYTF. The chain carries TRBV9 and TRBJ1-2; D may be TRBD1 (6 bases). This CDR3 spans 14 amino acids. CDR1 and CDR2 from the germline V gene are SGDLS and YYNGEE. V shed 0 bases and J shed 5 bases, with 11 bases lying between them.

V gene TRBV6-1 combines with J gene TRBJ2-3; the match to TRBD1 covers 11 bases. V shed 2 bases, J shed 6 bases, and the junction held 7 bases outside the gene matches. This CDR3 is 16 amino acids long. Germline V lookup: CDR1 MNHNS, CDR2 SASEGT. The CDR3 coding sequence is TGTGCCAGCAGTGAACGGGACAGGGGGGCCTCCGATACGCAGTATTTT. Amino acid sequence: CASSERDRGASDTQYF.

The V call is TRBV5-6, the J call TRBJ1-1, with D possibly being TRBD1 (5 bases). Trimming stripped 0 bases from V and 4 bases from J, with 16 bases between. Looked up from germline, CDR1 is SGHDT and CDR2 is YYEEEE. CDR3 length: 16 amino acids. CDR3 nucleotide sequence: TGTGCCAGCAGCTTGGCAATCGGTCTCGGGGGCACTGAAGCTTTCTTT. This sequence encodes CASSLAIGLGGTEAFF.

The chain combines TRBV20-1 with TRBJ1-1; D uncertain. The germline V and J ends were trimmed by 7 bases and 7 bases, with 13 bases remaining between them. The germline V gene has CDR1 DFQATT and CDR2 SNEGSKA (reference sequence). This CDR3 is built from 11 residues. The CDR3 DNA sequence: TGCAGTGTCACCGCCCGGGGTGAAGCTTTCTTT. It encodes CSVTARGEAFF.

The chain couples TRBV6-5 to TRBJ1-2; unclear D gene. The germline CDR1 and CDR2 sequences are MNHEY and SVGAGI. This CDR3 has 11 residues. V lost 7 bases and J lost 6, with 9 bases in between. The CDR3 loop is CASTPRDGYTF. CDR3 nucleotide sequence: TGTGCCAGCACGCCCCGGGATGGCTACACCTTC.

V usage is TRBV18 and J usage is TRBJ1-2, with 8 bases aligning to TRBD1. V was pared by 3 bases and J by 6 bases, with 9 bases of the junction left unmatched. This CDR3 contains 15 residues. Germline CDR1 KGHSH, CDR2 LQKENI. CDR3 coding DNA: TGTGCCAGCTCACCCTTGGACAGGGTAGGCGATGGCTACACCTTC. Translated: CASSPLDRVGDGYTF.

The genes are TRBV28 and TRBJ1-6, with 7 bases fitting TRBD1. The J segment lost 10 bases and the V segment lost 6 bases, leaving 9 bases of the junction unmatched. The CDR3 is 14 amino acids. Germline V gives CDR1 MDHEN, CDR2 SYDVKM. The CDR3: CASRRDSVQSPLHF. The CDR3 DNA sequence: TGTGCCAGCAGAAGGGACAGCGTACAATCACCCCTCCACTTT.

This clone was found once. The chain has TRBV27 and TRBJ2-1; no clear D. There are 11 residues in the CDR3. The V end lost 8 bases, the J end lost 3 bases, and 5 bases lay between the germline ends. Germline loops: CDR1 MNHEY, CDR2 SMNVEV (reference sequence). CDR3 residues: CASSYYNEQFF. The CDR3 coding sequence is TGTGCCAGCTCTTACTACAATGAGCAGTTCTTC.

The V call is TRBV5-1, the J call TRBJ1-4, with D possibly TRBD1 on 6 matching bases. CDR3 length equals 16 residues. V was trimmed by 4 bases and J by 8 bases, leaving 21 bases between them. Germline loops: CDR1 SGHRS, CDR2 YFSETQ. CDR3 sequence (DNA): TGCGCCAGCAGCCCAGTAGCAGGGGCCGGAGTGGAAAAACTGTTTTTT. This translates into CASSPVAGAGVEKLFF.